The 10 T cell receptor beta chains reported below all come from one sample, sequenced in a study of T cells generated in artificial thymic organoids (TCRdb year 2017). Artificial thymic organoids were generated by aggregating human HSPCs with MS5 murine stromal cells transduced with human DLL1, and the organoids were cultured at an air-liquid interface. Organoids were seeded with FACS-purified CD34+CD3- hematopoietic stem and progenitor cells depleted of residual T cells. Receptor amplification or capture employed 5' RACE. The sequencer was an Illumina MiSeq. TCRalpha and TCRbeta libraries were amplified separately by semi-nested PCR with Advantage 2 and reverse primers in the TRAC or TRBC constant regions. The public reads were run again by TCRdb, first through fastp at Q25 and then through MiXCR, and only productive beta chains were kept. One record per CDR3 amino acid sequence lists the most common genes and DNA. Recorded for this sample are under 10,000 distinct CDR3 sequences; roughly a quarter of them occurred a single time. The ten largest clones take up approximately 3% of the sample.

The antigens for these receptors are not known. Sequencing was performed on naive CD8+ T cells grown in artificial thymic organoids from cord blood stem and progenitor cells. Interpreted using the paper, the cell subset or site label stands for: CD3+TCRalphabeta+CD8SP T cells; for blood, CD45RO-CCR7+ naive CD8+ T cells. These TCRs come from a human donor who gave cord blood stem cells for thymic organoid culture, a cardiac surgery patient who gave postnatal thymus, or a blood donor (not recorded which).

This clonotype is classed as medium-sized. The rearrangement uses TRBV4-2 and TRBJ2-7; unclear D gene. The V end was cut by 3 bases, the J end by 0 bases, with 9 bases between. Looked up from germline, CDR1 is LGHNA and CDR2 is YNFKEQ. CDR3 size: 14 residues. The CDR3, as DNA: TGTGCCAGCAGCCAGTGCCAGCACTCCTACGAGCAGTACTTC. Its translation is CASSQCQHSYEQYF.

This chain links TRBV29-1 with TRBJ1-1; 8 nucleotides line up with TRBD1. CDR3 length: 13 amino acids. The ends lost 5 bases at V and 5 bases at J; junction bases unmatched: 7. CDR1 is SQVTM and CDR2 is ANQGSEA in the germline V gene. The CDR3 DNA reads as TGCAGCGTTCGACAGGGGCCAGGAACTGAAGCTTTCTTT. As protein: CSVRQGPGTEAFF.

By share, this clonotype counts as medium-sized. As DNA, the CDR3 is TGCAGTGCCTATACCGGGACGGACTATAGCAATCAGCCCCAGCATTTT. This codes for CSAYTGTDYSNQPQHF. The rearrangement joins TRBV20-1 to TRBJ1-5; TRBD1 is a possible D gene (5 bases). The V gene's germline CDR1 is DFQATT and CDR2 SNEGSKA (reference sequence). The CDR3 runs 16 residues. V was clipped by 6 bases and J by 0 bases, with 18 bases between them.

This clonotype was detected only a few times. V is TRBV6-2 or TRBV6-3 and J is TRBJ1-2; 8 bases line up with TRBD1. CDR1 and CDR2 from the germline V gene are MNHEY and SVGEGT. V was clipped by 0 bases and J by 4 bases; unmatched bases: 10. This CDR3 is built from 17 residues. This chain's CDR3 is CASSYSWTGRYGYGYTF. The CDR3 DNA reads TGTGCCAGCAGTTACTCGTGGACAGGGAGATATGGCTATGGCTACACCTTC.

This clonotype occurred a few times. The chain links TRBV11-2 to TRBJ2-3; TRBD1 agrees at 10 bases. Looked up from germline, CDR1 is SGHAT and CDR2 is FQNNGV. After removal of 6 bases from V and 4 bases from J, the junction contained 7 bases not matched to a gene. This CDR3 region has 15 residues. DNA for the CDR3: TGTGCCAGCAGTTCGGGACAGGGGTGGGCAGATACGCAGTATTTT. It translates to CASSSGQGWADTQYF.

V is TRBV4-3 and J is TRBJ1-6, with 8 bases matching TRBD1. This CDR3 spans 13 amino acids. The trim removed 4 bases at V and 13 bases at J, leaving 6 bases unmatched. CDR1 is LGHNA, CDR2 YSLEER, per germline. The CDR3 DNA sequence: TGCGCCAGCAGCCCGAGGACAGGGAGGCCCCTCCACTTT. Translation: CASSPRTGRPLHF.

This clonotype came up a few times. The chain is built from TRBV24-1 and TRBJ2-2, with 8 bases that match TRBD2. V lost 4 bases to trimming and J lost 3 bases; unmatched junction nucleotides: 6. Germline V gives CDR1 KGHDR, CDR2 SFDVKD. The CDR3 spans 16 residues. This chain's CDR3 is CATSDSQRGYTGELFF. DNA for the CDR3: TGTGCCACCAGTGACTCCCAGCGGGGGTACACCGGGGAGCTGTTTTTT.

This clonotype has only a few counts. CDR3 DNA: TGTGCCAGCAGTTACCGATACAGGGGCGATCAGCCCCAGCATTTT. It specifies CASSYRYRGDQPQHF. The chain recombines TRBV6-2 or TRBV6-3 with TRBJ1-5, with 7 bases matching TRBD1. CDR1 is MNHEY and CDR2 is SVGEGT in the germline V gene. The length of the CDR3 is 15 residues. The V segment lost 2 bases and the J segment 5 bases; nucleotides outside the gene matches: 6.

The chain recombines TRBV7-2 with TRBJ1-1; a weak D match, TRBD1 (6 bases). Germline CDR1 reads SGHTA; CDR2 reads FQGNSA. V lost 1 base and J lost 0, with 15 bases in between. The CDR3 length is 17 residues. The CDR3 loop is CASSLERTALMNTEAFF. CDR3 nucleotides: TGTGCCAGCAGCTTAGAAAGGACAGCCCTAATGAACACTGAAGCTTTCTTT.

By share of the sample, this clonotype is medium-sized. This chain uses TRBV7-2 with TRBJ1-2; D not resolved. CDR1 is SGHTA, CDR2 FQGNSA, per germline. This CDR3 has 14 amino acids. V shed 3 bases and J shed 5 bases, with 13 bases lying between them. Here the CDR3 DNA reads TGTGCCAGCAGCTTCGCCTGGGGATTTTATGGCTACACCTTC. Its translation is CASSFAWGFYGYTF.